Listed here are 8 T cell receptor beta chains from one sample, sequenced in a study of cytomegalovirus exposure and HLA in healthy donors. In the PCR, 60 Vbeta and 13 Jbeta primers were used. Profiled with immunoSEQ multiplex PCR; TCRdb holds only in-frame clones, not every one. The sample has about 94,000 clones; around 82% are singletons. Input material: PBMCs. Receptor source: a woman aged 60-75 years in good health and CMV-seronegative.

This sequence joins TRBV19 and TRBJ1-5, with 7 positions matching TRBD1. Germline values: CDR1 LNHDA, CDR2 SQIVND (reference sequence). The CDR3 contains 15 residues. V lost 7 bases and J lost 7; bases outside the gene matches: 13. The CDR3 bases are TGTGCCAGTACCATAACTACAGGGGCGATACAGCCCCAGCATTTT. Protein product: CASTITTGAIQPQHF.

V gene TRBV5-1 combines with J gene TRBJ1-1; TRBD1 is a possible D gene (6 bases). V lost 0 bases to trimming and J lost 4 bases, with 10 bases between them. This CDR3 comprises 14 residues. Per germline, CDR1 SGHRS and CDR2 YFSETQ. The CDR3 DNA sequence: TGCGCCAGCAGCTTGGCTACAGGGCTCACTGAAGCTTTCTTT. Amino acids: CASSLATGLTEAFF.

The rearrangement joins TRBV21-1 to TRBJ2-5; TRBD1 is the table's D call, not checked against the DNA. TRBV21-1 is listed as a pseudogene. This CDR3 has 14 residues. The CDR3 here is CASNLSRGEETQYF. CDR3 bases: TGTGCCAGCAACCTTAGCAGGGGGGAAGAGACCCAGTACTTC.

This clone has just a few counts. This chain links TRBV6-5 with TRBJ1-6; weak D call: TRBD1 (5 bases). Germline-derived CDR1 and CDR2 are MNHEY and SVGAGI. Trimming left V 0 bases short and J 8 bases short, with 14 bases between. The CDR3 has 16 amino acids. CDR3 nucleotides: TGTGCCAGCAGTTACTCGAGCCAGGGTTTAGATTCACCCCTCCACTTT. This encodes CASSYSSQGLDSPLHF.

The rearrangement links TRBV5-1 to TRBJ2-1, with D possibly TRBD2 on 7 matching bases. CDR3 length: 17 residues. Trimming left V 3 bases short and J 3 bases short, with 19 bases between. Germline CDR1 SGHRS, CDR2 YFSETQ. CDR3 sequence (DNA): TGCGCCAGCAGCTCTAAACTACTAGGGGGGGGCTACAATGAGCAGTTCTTC. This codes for CASSSKLLGGGYNEQFF.

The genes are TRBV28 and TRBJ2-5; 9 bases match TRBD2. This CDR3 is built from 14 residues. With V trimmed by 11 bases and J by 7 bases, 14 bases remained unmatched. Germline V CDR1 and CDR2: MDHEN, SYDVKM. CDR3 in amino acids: CAVGLAGNHRTQYF. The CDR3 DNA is TGTGCCGTCGGGCTAGCGGGAAACCACAGGACCCAGTACTTC.

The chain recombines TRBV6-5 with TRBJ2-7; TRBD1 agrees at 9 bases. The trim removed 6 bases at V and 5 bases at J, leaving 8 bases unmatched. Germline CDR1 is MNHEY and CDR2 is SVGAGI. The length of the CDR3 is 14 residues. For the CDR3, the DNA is TGTGCCAGCAGCCGTGGGACAGGGACTGACGAGCAGTACTTC. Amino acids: CASSRGTGTDEQYF.

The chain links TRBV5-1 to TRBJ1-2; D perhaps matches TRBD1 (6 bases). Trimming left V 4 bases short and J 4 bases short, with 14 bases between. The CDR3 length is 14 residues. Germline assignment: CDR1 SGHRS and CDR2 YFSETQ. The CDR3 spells CASSLDRWGYGYTF. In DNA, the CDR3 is TGCGCCAGCAGCCTAGACAGGTGGGGCTATGGCTACACCTTC.